The next 29 T cell receptor beta chains were all read from a single sample in a study of identical twins. Via MiXCR, TCRdb re-called the 5' RACE reads, giving one row per CDR3 protein. The repertoire includes 1.5 million to 2 million distinct CDR3 sequences, under 35% of them detected once, and around 0.3% sits in the top ten. The specimen sequenced was cord blood. The receptors stem from a newborn girl in good health.

The J gene is TRBJ2-3, the V gene TRBV9, with 14 bases lining up with TRBD2. The germline V gene has CDR1 SGDLS and CDR2 YYNGEE. V dropped 0 bases and J dropped 2; count of bases not matched to a gene: 5. The CDR3 is 18 amino acids. In DNA, the CDR3 is TGTGCCAGCAGCGTAGCGACTAGCGGGAGGGCAAACACAGATACGCAGTATTTT. Amino acid sequence: CASSVATSGRANTDTQYF. The full variable domain, completed using reference TRBV9 and TRBJ2-3, is DSGVTQTPKHLITATGQRVTLRCSPRSGDLSVYWYQQSLDQGLQFLIQYYNGEERAKGNILERFSAQQFPDLHSELNLSSLELGDSALYFCASSVATSGRANTDTQYFGPGTRLTVL.

This sequence joins TRBV9 and TRBJ2-1; 8 bases map to TRBD1. The J call may be in error: the DNA end matches TRBJ2-7 better. Germline values: CDR1 SGDLS, CDR2 YYNGEE. The CDR3 consists of 15 residues. CDR3: CASIDDRGWYNEQYF. The DNA for the CDR3 is TGTGCCAGCATCGACGACAGGGGCTGGTACAATGAGCAGTACTTC.

The J gene is TRBJ2-1, the V gene TRBV18; 12 bases line up with TRBD2. CDR3 size: 17 residues. V trimming: 4 bases; J trimming: 1 base; junction bases outside the gene matches: 5. Germline CDR1 reads KGHSH; CDR2 reads LQKENI. DNA of the CDR3: TGTGCCAGCTCACGTCTAGCGGGAGGGACATCCTACAATGAGCAGTTCTTC. Translation gives CASSRLAGGTSYNEQFF.

The chain's CDR3 is CASSSNRGRDYGYTF. CDR3 bases: TGCGCCAGCAGCTCGAACAGGGGGCGAGACTATGGCTACACCTTC. The chain recombines TRBV5-1 with TRBJ1-2, with 9 nucleotides matching TRBD1. This CDR3 has 15 residues. Germline V gene sequence: CDR1 SGHRS, CDR2 YFSETQ. With V trimmed by 3 bases and J by 3 bases, 6 bases remained unmatched.

V is TRBV7-2 and J is TRBJ1-1, with D unclear. The ends were cut back, 5 bases at V and 0 bases at J, with 13 bases in the middle. Germline V lookup: CDR1 SGHTA, CDR2 FQGNSA. The CDR3 has 15 amino acids. The CDR3, as DNA: TGTGCCAGCAGCACGCAAACAGCTTTGAACACTGAAGCTTTCTTT. The encoded protein is CASSTQTALNTEAFF.

This clonotype was seen just once. Germline is not matched at one junction end, which may reflect a read error. The chain carries TRBV28 and TRBJ2-7; no clear D gene. This CDR3 is built from 12 residues. Germline assignment: CDR1 MDHEN and CDR2 SYDVKM. For the CDR3, the DNA is TGTGCCGGCAGCCCGCTAACCTACGAGCAGTACTTC. Its protein is CAGSPLTYEQYF.

This clonotype was detected many times. The chain recombines TRBV3-1 with TRBJ2-3; D is undetermined. The CDR3 runs 12 residues. V lost 2 bases to trimming and J lost 7 bases, with 7 bases between them. Germline V gene lookup returns CDR1 LGHDT and CDR2 YNNKEL (reference sequence). The CDR3 spells CASSQTANTQYF. CDR3 DNA: TGTGCCAGCAGCCAAACTGCGAATACGCAGTATTTT.

The chain recombines TRBV27 with TRBJ1-5, with a weak D call TRBD1 (6 bases). The CDR3 contains 13 residues. V lost 4 bases and J lost 5, with 9 bases in between. Per germline, CDR1 MNHEY and CDR2 SMNVEV (reference sequence). In DNA, the CDR3 is TGTGCCAGCAGTTCGACAGGTTATCAGCCCCAGCATTTT. It specifies CASSSTGYQPQHF.

In the case of this clonotype: The junction differs from germline at one of its ends, possibly a read error. The chain combines TRBV20-1 with TRBJ1-2, with D tentatively TRBD1 (5 bases). CDR3 length: 10 residues. Germline V CDR1 and CDR2: DFQATT, SNEGSKA (reference sequence). The CDR3 nucleotides read TGCAGGTCCGGGGACTATGGCCACACCTTC. Protein sequence: CRSGDYGHTF.

This clonotype appeared a few times. The chain is built from TRBV24-1 and TRBJ1-5; maybe TRBD1 (5 bases). The germline V gene encodes CDR1 KGHDR and CDR2 SFDVKD. CDR3 size: 14 residues. With 3 bases removed from V and 4 bases from J, the gap between germline ends came to 9 bases. The chain's CDR3 is CATSDATANQPQHF. The CDR3 DNA follows: TGTGCCACCAGTGATGCGACAGCTAATCAGCCCCAGCATTTT.

The V and J genes are TRBV20-1 and TRBJ2-7; possibly TRBD1 for D (6 bases). Trimming removed 5 bases from V and 2 bases from J, with 22 bases in between. Germline V lookup: CDR1 DFQATT, CDR2 SNEGSKA (reference sequence). This CDR3 is 16 amino acids long. This CDR3 reads CSARLGTYQGTYEQYF. The CDR3 coding sequence is TGCAGTGCTCGGCTAGGCACTTACCAGGGGACCTACGAGCAGTACTTC.

This clonotype was seen more than once but under ten times. V is TRBV20-1 and J is TRBJ2-1; 8 nucleotides agree with TRBD1. This CDR3 is built from 15 residues. V gave up 2 bases and J gave up 3 bases; unmatched junction bases: 6. Germline CDR1 reads DFQATT; CDR2 reads SNEGSKA (reference sequence). The CDR3 bases are TGCAGTGCTAGAAGGACAGGGAGGCTCTACAATGAGCAGTTCTTC. This sequence encodes CSARRTGRLYNEQFF.

This clonotype was recorded many times. This chain joins TRBV11-2 and TRBJ1-2, with no clear D. The CDR3 sequence is 14 residues long. Germline V lookup: CDR1 SGHAT, CDR2 FQNNGV. V was cut by 1 base and J by 6 bases, with 12 bases left in between. As DNA, the CDR3 is TGTGCCAGCAGCTTAGGGGTGGCGGGGAATGGCTACACCTTC. It is translated as CASSLGVAGNGYTF.

The V gene is TRBV25-1, the J gene TRBJ2-7, with 8 positions matching TRBD1. CDR3 size: 13 residues. V trimming: 4 bases; J trimming: 3 bases; junction bases outside the gene matches: 2. The germline gives CDR1 MGHDK, CDR2 SYGVNS. The CDR3 sequence is CASSGTGNYEQYF. CDR3 DNA sequence: TGTGCCAGCAGTGGGACAGGGAACTACGAGCAGTACTTC.

This chain connects TRBV6-6 to TRBJ2-3; D tentatively reads TRBD1 or TRBD2 (5 bases each). Trimming took off 4 bases at V and 1 base at J, with 15 bases between the two ends. The CDR3 totals 16 residues. From germline, CDR1 is MNHNY and CDR2 SVGAGI (reference sequence). Here the CDR3 DNA reads TGTGCCAGCAGTTCAAAGGGGCTCGGGGGCACAGATACGCAGTATTTT. As protein: CASSSKGLGGTDTQYF.

This clonotype has only a few counts. The CDR3: CASIRVLEQFF. DNA for the CDR3: TGTGCCAGCATCCGTGTCCTTGAGCAGTTCTTC. This chain links TRBV2 with TRBJ2-1; D unresolved. The V end lost 7 bases, the J end lost 9 bases, and 10 bases lay between the germline ends. Per germline, CDR1 SNHLY and CDR2 FYNNEI. The CDR3 contains 11 residues.

This clonotype was picked up a small number of times. The V and J genes are TRBV2 and TRBJ2-5; possibly TRBD2 for D (6 bases). CDR3 length: 13 residues. Trimming removed 7 bases at V and 5 bases at J, with 14 bases between. Germline V gene sequence: CDR1 SNHLY, CDR2 FYNNEI. The CDR3 DNA sequence: TGTGCCAGCACGGGAGCAGGCGTGGAGACCCAGTACTTC. It specifies CASTGAGVETQYF.

As for this clonotype: Sequence at one end of the junction differs from germline and may be a read error. The V call is TRBV5-4, the J call TRBJ2-3; tentative D call: TRBD2 (5 bases). Germline V CDR1 and CDR2: SGHNT, YYREEE (reference sequence). The CDR3 totals 15 residues. The CDR3 reads CASSLGSGRTDAQYF. The CDR3 DNA reads TGTGCCAGCAGCTTGGGGAGCGGTCGCACAGATGCGCAGTATTTT. Filled out from reference TRBV5-4 and TRBJ2-3, the complete variable domain reads ETGVTQSPTHLIKTRGQQVTLRCSSQSGHNTVSWYQQALGQGPQFIFQYYREEENGRGNFPPRFSGLQFPNYSSELNVNALELDDSALYLCASSLGSGRTDAQYFGPGTRLTVL.

The chain has TRBV27 and TRBJ2-4, with D perhaps matching TRBD1 or TRBD2 (7 bases each). The end of the DNA is better explained by TRBJ2-5, so the J call may be wrong. Germline CDR1 is MNHEY and CDR2 is SMNVEV (reference sequence). CDR3 length: 14 residues. CDR3 DNA: TGTGCCAGCAGCAGGGGGGGCACGGGCGAGACCCAGTACTTC. It yields the protein CASSRGGTGETQYF.

This chain joins TRBV7-9 and TRBJ2-5; D remains ambiguous. Per germline, CDR1 SEHNR and CDR2 FQNEAQ (reference sequence). The V gene lost 5 bases and the J gene lost 11 bases, with 18 bases spanning the gap. The CDR3 has 13 residues. The CDR3 loop is CASSQGLINEQYF. The CDR3 DNA sequence: TGTGCCAGCAGCCAAGGGTTGATCAATGAGCAGTACTTC.

In its sample, this clonotype was seen a few times. The chain carries TRBV30 and TRBJ2-7, with D perhaps TRBD2 (7 bases). This CDR3 comprises 15 residues. V lost 0 bases and J 3 bases, leaving 15 bases between the germline ends. Germline V CDR1 and CDR2: GTSNPN, SVGIG (reference sequence). The CDR3 DNA reads as TGTGCCTGGAGTGTAGGGGGGCTAGCGGACTACGAGCAGTACTTC. Protein: CAWSVGGLADYEQYF.

The genes are TRBV20-1 and TRBJ2-7, with TRBD2 identical over 13 bases. There are 16 residues in the CDR3. With 3 bases clipped from V and 4 bases from J, the junction kept 9 bases outside the gene matches. The germline gives CDR1 DFQATT, CDR2 SNEGSKA (reference sequence). CDR3 residues: CSASGTSGAHRYEQYF. In DNA form, the CDR3 reads TGCAGTGCTAGCGGGACTAGCGGGGCCCATAGGTACGAGCAGTACTTC.

This clonotype was observed a handful of times. CDR3 sequence reads: CSARRLEYEQYF. The CDR3 DNA is TGCAGTGCTAGGCGGCTAGAGTACGAGCAGTACTTC. The V call is TRBV20-1, the J call TRBJ2-7; the D is unclear. The CDR3 has 12 amino acids. Germline CDR1 and CDR2: DFQATT and SNEGSKA (reference sequence). V was shortened by 3 bases and J by 4 bases, with 10 bases between the two germline ends.

In the case of this clonotype: An end of the junction differs from the germline gene, which may be a read error. This sequence joins TRBV20-1 and TRBJ2-1; 8 bases match TRBD2. Per germline, CDR1 DFQATT and CDR2 SNEGSKA (reference sequence). The CDR3 runs 15 residues. The CDR3 region has the DNA TGTAGTGCTAGAGATCCGGGAGGGCCCTACAATGAGCAGTTCTTC. Protein: CSARDPGGPYNEQFF.

This rearrangement joins TRBV24-1 to TRBJ1-5, with D possibly TRBD1 on 6 matching bases. Trimming stripped 1 base from V and 3 bases from J, with 9 bases between. CDR1 and CDR2 (germline): KGHDR, SFDVKD. The CDR3 consists of 15 residues. The DNA for the CDR3 is TGTGCCACCAGTGATTTCGACAGGTCCAATCAGCCCCAGCATTTT. As protein: CATSDFDRSNQPQHF.

The chain links TRBV28 to TRBJ2-4; a weak D match, TRBD1 (6 bases). Trimming left V 9 bases short and J 4 bases short, with 19 bases between. From germline, CDR1 is MDHEN and CDR2 SYDVKM. The CDR3 has 15 amino acids. CDR3 sequence (DNA): TGTGCCAGTTGGGGGCGGTCCCTGCCAAAAAACATTCAGTACTTC. Translated, it gives CASWGRSLPKNIQYF. The variable domain in full, completed from reference TRBV28 and TRBJ2-4, reads DVKVTQSSRYLVKRTGEKVFLECVQDMDHENMFWYRQDPGLGLRLIYFSYDVKMKEKGDIPEGYSVSREKKERFSLILESASTNQTSMYLCASWGRSLPKNIQYFGAGTRLSVL.

This clonotype has only a few counts. V gene TRBV21-1 combines with J gene TRBJ2-1; the table calls TRBD2, which could not be checked here. TRBV21-1 is noted as a pseudogene. The CDR3 sequence is 16 residues long. The CDR3 DNA follows: TGTGCCAGCAGCCGGATAGCGGGAGGAAGCTACAATGAGCAGTTCTTC. Its translation is CASSRIAGGSYNEQFF.

There are a few counts of this clonotype. The rearrangement uses TRBV27 and TRBJ1-2; 7 bases match TRBD1. CDR1 is MNHEY, CDR2 SMNVEV, per germline (reference sequence). J gave up 2 bases and V 4 bases, and 7 bases lay outside the gene matches. CDR3 length: 15 amino acids. The CDR3 sequence: CASSWGRGQNYGYTF. The CDR3 coding sequence is TGTGCCAGCAGTTGGGGGAGGGGGCAAAACTATGGCTACACCTTC.

The rearrangement joins TRBV4-2 to TRBJ2-3; TRBD1 or TRBD2 may be the D gene (6 bases each). The CDR3 runs 16 residues. Trimming pared 0 bases from V and 4 bases from J, leaving 14 bases between. Germline V lookup: CDR1 LGHNA, CDR2 YNFKEQ. CDR3 coding DNA: TGTGCCAGCAGCCAAGATGACAGGCCTAGCGCAGATACGCAGTATTTT. As protein: CASSQDDRPSADTQYF.